This T cell receptor (beta chain) was documented in a study of T cell repertoires in cytomegalovirus infection. CDR1 and CDR2 (germline): MDHEN, SYDVKM. V dropped 4 bases and J dropped 5; count of bases not matched to a gene: 6. The CDR3 is made up of 15 amino acids. TCRdb re-called the reads with MiXCR, one entry per CDR3 protein. The table shows 290,000 or so distinct CDR3 sequences, with roughly 26% occurring only once. The TCR sequence derives from a human donor in good health (CMV status not recorded). Some clones in this sample may be carry-over from other donors' samples. The specimen was PBMCs. The chain employs TRBV28 and TRBJ2-5, with 11 nucleotides matching TRBD2. The CDR3: CASSSPTSGVETQYF. CDR3 bases: TGTGCCAGCAGTTCCCCGACTAGCGGGGTTGAGACCCAGTACTTC.